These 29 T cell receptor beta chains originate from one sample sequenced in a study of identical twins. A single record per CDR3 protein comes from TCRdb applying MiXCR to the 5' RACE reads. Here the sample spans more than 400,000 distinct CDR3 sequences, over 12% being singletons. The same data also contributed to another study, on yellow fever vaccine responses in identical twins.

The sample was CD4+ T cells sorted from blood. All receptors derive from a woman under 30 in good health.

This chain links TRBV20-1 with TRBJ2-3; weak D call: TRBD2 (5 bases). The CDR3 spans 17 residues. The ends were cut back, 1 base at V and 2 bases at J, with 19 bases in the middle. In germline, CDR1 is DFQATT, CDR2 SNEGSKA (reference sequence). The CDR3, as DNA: TGCAGTGCTAGAGTATCCCCCGACTATCGTAACACAGATACGCAGTATTTT. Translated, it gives CSARVSPDYRNTDTQYF.

CDR3 loop: CAISDSLPPPKGGPYEQYV. The CDR3 DNA follows: TGTGCCATCAGTGATAGCTTACCACCACCAAAGGGGGGCCCCTACGAGCAGTACGTC. This chain links TRBV10-3 with TRBJ2-7; possibly TRBD1 or TRBD2 for D (6 bases each). The V end was cut by 3 bases, the J end by 2 bases, with 26 bases between. The CDR3 has 19 amino acids. From germline, CDR1 is ENHRY and CDR2 SYGVKD.

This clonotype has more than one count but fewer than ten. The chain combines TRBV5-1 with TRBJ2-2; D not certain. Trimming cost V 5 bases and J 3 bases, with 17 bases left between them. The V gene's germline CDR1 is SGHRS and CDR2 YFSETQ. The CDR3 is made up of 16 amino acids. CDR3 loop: CASRTGLGLDTGELFF. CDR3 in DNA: TGCGCCAGCAGGACCGGGTTAGGGCTGGACACCGGGGAGCTGTTTTTT.

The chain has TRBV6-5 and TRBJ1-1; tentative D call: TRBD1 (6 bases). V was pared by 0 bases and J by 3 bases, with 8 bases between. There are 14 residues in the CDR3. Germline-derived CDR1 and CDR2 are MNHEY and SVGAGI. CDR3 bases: TGTGCCAGCAGTTACTCGCACAGGGACACTGAAGCTTTCTTT. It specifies CASSYSHRDTEAFF.

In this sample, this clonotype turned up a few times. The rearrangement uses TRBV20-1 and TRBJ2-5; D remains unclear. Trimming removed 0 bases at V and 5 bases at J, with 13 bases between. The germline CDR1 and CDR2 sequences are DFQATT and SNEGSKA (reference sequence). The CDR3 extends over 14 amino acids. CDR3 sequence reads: CSARDRIWSETQYF. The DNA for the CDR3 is TGCAGTGCTAGAGATCGGATATGGTCGGAGACCCAGTACTTC.

Written as DNA, the CDR3 is TGTGCCAGCAGCTCCGACAGTCTCTCCCCCCAGTACTTC. Translating it yields CASSSDSLSPQYF. The chain employs TRBV12-3 or TRBV12-4 and TRBJ2-5, with a weak D call TRBD1 (5 bases). The V gene lost 6 bases and the J gene lost 9 bases, with 17 bases spanning the gap. The CDR3 has 13 residues.

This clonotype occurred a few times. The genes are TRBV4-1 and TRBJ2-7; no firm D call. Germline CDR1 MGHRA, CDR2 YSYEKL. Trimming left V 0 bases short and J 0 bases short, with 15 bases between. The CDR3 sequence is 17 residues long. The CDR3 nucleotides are TGCGCCAGCAGCCAAGAGGCCCTCATGGGAAGCTCCTACGAGCAGTACTTC. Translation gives CASSQEALMGSSYEQYF.

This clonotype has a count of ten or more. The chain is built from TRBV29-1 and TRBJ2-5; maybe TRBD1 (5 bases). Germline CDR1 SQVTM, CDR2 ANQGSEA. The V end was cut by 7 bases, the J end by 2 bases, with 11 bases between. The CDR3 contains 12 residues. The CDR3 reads CSASTGQETQYF. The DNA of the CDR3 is TGCAGCGCATCAACAGGACAAGAGACCCAGTACTTC.

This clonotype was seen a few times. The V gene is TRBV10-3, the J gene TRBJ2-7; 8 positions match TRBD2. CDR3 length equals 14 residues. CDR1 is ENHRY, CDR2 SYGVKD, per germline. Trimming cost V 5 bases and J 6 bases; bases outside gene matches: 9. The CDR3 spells CAISQGPGGIEQYV. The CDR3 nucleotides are TGTGCCATCAGTCAGGGTCCGGGGGGGATCGAGCAGTACGTC.

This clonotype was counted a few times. This chain's CDR3 is CASSLGAGLNIQYF. In DNA form, the CDR3 reads TGTGCCAGCAGTTTAGGGGCAGGATTAAACATTCAGTACTTC. This chain links TRBV27 with TRBJ2-4; possibly TRBD1 for D (5 bases). CDR3 length: 14 residues. In germline, CDR1 is MNHEY, CDR2 SMNVEV (reference sequence). V was clipped by 2 bases and J by 6 bases, with 11 bases between them.

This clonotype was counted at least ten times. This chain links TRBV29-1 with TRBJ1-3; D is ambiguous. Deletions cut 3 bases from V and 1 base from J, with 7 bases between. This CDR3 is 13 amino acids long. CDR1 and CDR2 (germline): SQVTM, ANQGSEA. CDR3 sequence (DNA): TGCAGCGTTGACGCAGAGTCTGGAAACACCATATATTTT. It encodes CSVDAESGNTIYF.

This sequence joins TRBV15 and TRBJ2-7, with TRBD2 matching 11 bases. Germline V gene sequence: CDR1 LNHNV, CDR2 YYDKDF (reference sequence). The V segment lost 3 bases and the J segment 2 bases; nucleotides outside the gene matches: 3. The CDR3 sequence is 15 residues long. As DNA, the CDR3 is TGTGCCACCAGCAGCGGACTAGCGGGTCCCTACGAGCAGTACTTC. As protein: CATSSGLAGPYEQYF.

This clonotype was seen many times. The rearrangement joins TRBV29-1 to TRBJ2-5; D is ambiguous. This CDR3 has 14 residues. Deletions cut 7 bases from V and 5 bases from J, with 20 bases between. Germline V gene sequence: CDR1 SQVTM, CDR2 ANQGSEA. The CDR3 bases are TGCAGCGCCGACGGGTCTAGTAATGGGGAGACCCAGTACTTC. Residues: CSADGSSNGETQYF.

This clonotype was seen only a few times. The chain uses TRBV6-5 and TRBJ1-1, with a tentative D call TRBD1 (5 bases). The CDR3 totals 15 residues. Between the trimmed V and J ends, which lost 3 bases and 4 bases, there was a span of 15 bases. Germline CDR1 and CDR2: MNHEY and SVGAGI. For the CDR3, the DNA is TGTGCCAGCAGTTATCAGGGTCAGGTGGGCACTGAAGCTTTCTTT. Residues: CASSYQGQVGTEAFF.

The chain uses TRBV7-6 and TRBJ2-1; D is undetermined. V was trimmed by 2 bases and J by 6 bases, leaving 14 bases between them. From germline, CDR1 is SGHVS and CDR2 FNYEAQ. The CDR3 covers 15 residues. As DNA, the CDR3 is TGTGCCAGCAGCTTAACGCGCCAACCACCCAATGAGCAGTTCTTC. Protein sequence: CASSLTRQPPNEQFF.

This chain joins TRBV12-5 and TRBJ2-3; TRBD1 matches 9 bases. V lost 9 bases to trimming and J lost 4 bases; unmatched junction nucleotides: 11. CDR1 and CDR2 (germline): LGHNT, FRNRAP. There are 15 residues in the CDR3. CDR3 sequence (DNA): TGTGCTAGCTCCGGTGGGACAGGGCGTCCAGATACGCAGTATTTT. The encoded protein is CASSGGTGRPDTQYF.

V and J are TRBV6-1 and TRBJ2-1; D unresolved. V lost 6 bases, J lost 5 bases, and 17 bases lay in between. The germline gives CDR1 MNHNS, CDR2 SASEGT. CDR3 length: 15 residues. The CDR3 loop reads CASRSLPKFNNEQFF. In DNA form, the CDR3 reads TGTGCCAGCAGGTCCTTACCAAAATTCAACAATGAGCAGTTCTTC.

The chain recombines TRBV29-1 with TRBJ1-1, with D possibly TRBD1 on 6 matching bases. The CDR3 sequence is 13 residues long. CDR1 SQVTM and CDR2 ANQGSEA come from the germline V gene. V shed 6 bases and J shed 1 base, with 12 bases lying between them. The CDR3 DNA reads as TGCAGCGTGGACAGCCCCAAGAACACTGAAGCTTTCTTT. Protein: CSVDSPKNTEAFF.

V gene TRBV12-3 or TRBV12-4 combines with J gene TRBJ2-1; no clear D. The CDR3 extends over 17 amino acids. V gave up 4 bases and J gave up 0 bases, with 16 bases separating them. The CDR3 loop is CASSSILERRSYNEQFF. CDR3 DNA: TGTGCCAGCAGTTCTATTTTGGAGCGCCGCTCCTACAATGAGCAGTTCTTC.

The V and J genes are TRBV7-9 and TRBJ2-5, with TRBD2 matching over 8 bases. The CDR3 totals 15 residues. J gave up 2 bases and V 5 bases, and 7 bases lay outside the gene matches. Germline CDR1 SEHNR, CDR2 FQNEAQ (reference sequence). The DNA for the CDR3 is TGTGCCAGCAGCGAACGACTAGCGAGTCAAGAGACCCAGTACTTC. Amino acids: CASSERLASQETQYF.

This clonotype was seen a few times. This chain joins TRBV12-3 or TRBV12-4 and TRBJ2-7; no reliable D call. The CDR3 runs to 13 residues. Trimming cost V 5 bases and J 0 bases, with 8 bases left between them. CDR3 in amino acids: CASSDKNSYEQYF. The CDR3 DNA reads TGTGCCAGCAGTGACAAGAACTCCTACGAGCAGTACTTC.

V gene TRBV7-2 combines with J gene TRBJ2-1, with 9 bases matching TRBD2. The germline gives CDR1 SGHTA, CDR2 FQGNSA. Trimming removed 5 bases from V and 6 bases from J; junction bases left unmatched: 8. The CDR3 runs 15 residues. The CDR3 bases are TGTGCCAGCAGCCGTTTAGGCGGGAGGGCCAATGAGCAGTTCTTC. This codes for CASSRLGGRANEQFF.

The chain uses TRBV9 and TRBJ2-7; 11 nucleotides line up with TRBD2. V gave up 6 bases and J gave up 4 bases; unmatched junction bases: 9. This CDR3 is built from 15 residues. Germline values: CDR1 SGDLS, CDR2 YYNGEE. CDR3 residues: CASNAPGTSGYEQYF. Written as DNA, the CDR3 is TGTGCCAGCAATGCGCCGGGGACTAGCGGATACGAGCAGTACTTC.

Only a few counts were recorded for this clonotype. CDR3 nucleotides: TGTGCCAGCGCATACGGACAGGGGTGGAATTCACCCCTCCACTTT. This codes for CASAYGQGWNSPLHF. The rearrangement links TRBV6-1 to TRBJ1-6; 9 nucleotides agree with TRBD1. The germline CDR1 and CDR2 sequences are MNHNS and SASEGT. The CDR3 is 15 residues long. The junction had 9 bases not matched to a gene; V was cut back by 8 bases and J by 7 bases.

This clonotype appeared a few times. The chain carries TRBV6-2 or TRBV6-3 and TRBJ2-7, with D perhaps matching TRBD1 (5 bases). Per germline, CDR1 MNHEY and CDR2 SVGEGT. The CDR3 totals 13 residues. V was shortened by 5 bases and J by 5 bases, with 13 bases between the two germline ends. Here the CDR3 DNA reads TGTGCCAGCAGTAAACTACCAGGGCACGAGCAGTACTTC. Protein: CASSKLPGHEQYF.

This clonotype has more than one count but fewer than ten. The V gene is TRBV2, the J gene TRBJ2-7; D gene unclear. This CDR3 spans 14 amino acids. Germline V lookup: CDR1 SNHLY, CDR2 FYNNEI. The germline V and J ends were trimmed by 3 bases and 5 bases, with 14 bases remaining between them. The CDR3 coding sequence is TGTGCCAGCAGTGAGAAAGCTGGTTCCCACGAGCAGTACTTC. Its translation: CASSEKAGSHEQYF.

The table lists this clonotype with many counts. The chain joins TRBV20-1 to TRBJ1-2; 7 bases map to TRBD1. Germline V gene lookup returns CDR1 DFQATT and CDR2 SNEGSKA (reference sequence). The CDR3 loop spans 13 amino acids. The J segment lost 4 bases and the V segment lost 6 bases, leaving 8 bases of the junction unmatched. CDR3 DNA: TGCAGTGCGGTTTGGCAGGGGGTCTATGGCTACACCTTC. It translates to CSAVWQGVYGYTF.

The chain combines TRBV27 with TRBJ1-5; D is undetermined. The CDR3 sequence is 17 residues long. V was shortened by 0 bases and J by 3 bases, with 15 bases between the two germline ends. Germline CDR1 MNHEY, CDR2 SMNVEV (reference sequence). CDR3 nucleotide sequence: TGTGCCAGCAGTTTATCGGCACAGTCGGGCAACAATCAGCCCCAGCATTTT. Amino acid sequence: CASSLSAQSGNNQPQHF.

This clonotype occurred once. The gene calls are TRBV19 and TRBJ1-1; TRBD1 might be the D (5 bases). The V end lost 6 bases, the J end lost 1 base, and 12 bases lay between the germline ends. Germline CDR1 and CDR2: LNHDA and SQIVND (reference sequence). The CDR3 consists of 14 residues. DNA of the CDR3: TGTGCCAGTAGGACAGCAACAACGAACACTGAAGCTTTCTTT. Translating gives CASRTATTNTEAFF.